A single sample gave rise to the 3 T cell receptor beta chains below, sequenced in a study of T cell responses to AZD1222 COVID-19 vaccine. TCRdb's table, derived via immunoSEQ multiplex PCR, lists solely in-frame clones and lacks some. The sample carries over 150,000 clones, about nine tenths recorded once. Sequenced here: peripheral blood, sampled on day 0 of AZD1222 vaccination. The receptors stem from an adult in good health.

V and J are TRBV7-9 and TRBJ2-6; TRBD1 matches at 7 bases. Trimming cost V 5 bases and J 0 bases; bases outside gene matches: 4. This CDR3 spans 16 amino acids. Germline CDR1 is SEHNR and CDR2 is FQNEAQ (reference sequence). The CDR3 here is CASSPGQASGANVLTF. CDR3 in DNA: TGTGCCAGCAGCCCCGGACAGGCCTCTGGGGCCAACGTCCTGACTTTC.

This clone was detected only a few times. DNA of the CDR3: TGCGCCAGCAGCCAAGTGGGCCGGGGGACGGATCATTCACCCCTCCACTTT. This gives the protein CASSQVGRGTDHSPLHF. V is TRBV4-1 and J is TRBJ1-6, with D maybe TRBD1 (5 bases). In germline, CDR1 is MGHRA, CDR2 YSYEKL. The length of the CDR3 is 17 residues. Trimming cost V 1 base and J 8 bases, with 18 bases left between them.

The V call is TRBV18, the J call TRBJ1-2; 9 bases align to TRBD1. Germline values: CDR1 KGHSH, CDR2 LQKENI. The CDR3 has 14 amino acids. The V gene end was trimmed by 4 bases and the J gene end by 5 bases; junction bases not matched to a gene: 5. As DNA, the CDR3 is TGTGCCAGCTCACTCGGGACAGGGAAGTATGGCTACACCTTC. Translating it yields CASSLGTGKYGYTF.